Presented here are 2 T cell receptor beta chains from one specimen sequenced in a study of T-cell memory formation after mild COVID-19 (dated by TCRdb to the early 2020s). The library was generated by 5' RACE. The listed sequencing device is Illumina NovaSeq 6000. The public reads were run again by TCRdb, first through fastp at Q25 and then through MiXCR, and only productive beta chains were kept. Each entry is one CDR3 protein sequence, shown with its most common DNA and genes. For this sample the table gives 550,000 to 700,000 distinct CDR3 sequences, of which roughly 17% were detected only once. The ten largest make up around 7.8% of the sample. Sequenced input: PBMCs or a T cell subset sorted from them (not recorded which). These TCRs come from an adult woman who had mild COVID-19 (a few samples of this study predate the infection). The sample titles of this study are shuffled in the database, so cell type and time point are left out; the donor was told from shared clones.

This clonotype was seen only a few times. V and J are TRBV7-9 and TRBJ2-5; D gene unclear. Germline CDR1 SEHNR, CDR2 FQNEAQ (reference sequence). Trimming removed 2 bases at V and 7 bases at J, with 11 bases between. This CDR3 comprises 13 residues. The CDR3 nucleotides are TGTGCCAGCAGCTTAAACCCGCCAAGGACCCAGTACTTC. Its translation: CASSLNPPRTQYF.

This clonotype was seen a handful of times. This sequence joins TRBV12-3 or TRBV12-4 and TRBJ2-7; D may be TRBD1 (6 bases). V shed 5 bases and J shed 2 bases, with 13 bases lying between them. The CDR3 consists of 14 residues. The CDR3 DNA reads TGTGCCAGCAGTCCCAGGGGCCAGCCCTACGAGCAGTACTTC. Encoded protein: CASSPRGQPYEQYF.